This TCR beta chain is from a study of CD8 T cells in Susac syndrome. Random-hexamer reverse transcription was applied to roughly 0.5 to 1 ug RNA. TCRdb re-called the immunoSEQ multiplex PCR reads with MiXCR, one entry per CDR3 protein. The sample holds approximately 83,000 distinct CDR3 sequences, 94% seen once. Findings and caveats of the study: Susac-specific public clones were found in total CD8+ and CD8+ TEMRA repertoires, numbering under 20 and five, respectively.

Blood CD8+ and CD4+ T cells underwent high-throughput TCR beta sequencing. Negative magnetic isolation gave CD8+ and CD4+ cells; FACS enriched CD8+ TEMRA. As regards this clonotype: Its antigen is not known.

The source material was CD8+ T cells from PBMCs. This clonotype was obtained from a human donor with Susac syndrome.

The CDR3 coding sequence is TGTGCCAGCAGTTTAAATACCCTTTGGGCTAGCGGGCGCGATGAGCAGTTCTTC. Residues: CASSLNTLWASGRDEQFF. The rearrangement joins TRBV6-5 to TRBJ2-1; 8 nucleotides align to TRBD2. The V and J ends lost 4 bases and 8 bases, in that order; junction bases with no gene match: 19. In germline, CDR1 is MNHEY, CDR2 SVGAGI. The CDR3 runs to 18 residues.